These 21 T cell receptor beta chains came from one sample sequenced in a study of blood T cells in healthy people across ages. The use of a sample-barcoded 5' primer and a J-beta primer mix characterized a second PCR of roughly 6 to 11 cycles. TCRdb redid the calling of the 5' RACE reads with MiXCR, one entry per CDR3 protein. The top ten clones hold about 30% of a sample with about 670,000 distinct CDR3 sequences, around 41% of them seen once. The source material was blood. Receptors were obtained from a man older than 75 in good health.

The gene calls are TRBV20-1 and TRBJ2-7, with 9 bases identical to TRBD2. The V and J ends lost 3 bases and 5 bases, in that order; junction bases with no gene match: 8. Germline V gene data show CDR1 as DFQATT and CDR2 as SNEGSKA (reference sequence). This CDR3 comprises 14 residues. The DNA of the CDR3 is TGCAGTGCTAGGGGGGCGGGAGGGCCCGACGAGCAGTACTTC. Protein product: CSARGAGGPDEQYF.

The chain combines TRBV14 with TRBJ2-2, with 7 bases that match TRBD2. Germline V lookup: CDR1 SGHDN, CDR2 FVKESK. This CDR3 is 16 amino acids long. V lost 3 bases and J lost 9; bases outside the gene matches: 13. The CDR3 coding sequence is TGTGCCAGCAGCCACCGCGCTAGCGGATGGAGTAGGGAGCTGTTTTTT. It encodes CASSHRASGWSRELFF.

With regard to this clonotype: This may arise from a read error, as a much more abundant clone is one base away. The V call is TRBV7-2, the J call TRBJ2-4, with D perhaps given as TRBD1 or TRBD2 (6 bases each). The J call may be mistaken, given a closer DNA end match to TRBJ2-5. Germline values: CDR1 SGHTA, CDR2 FQGNSA. The CDR3 extends over 16 amino acids. The CDR3 DNA reads as TGTGCCAGCGGCTTATCCTCAGGGGCGGGACAAGAGACCCAGTACTTC. Translated, it gives CASGLSSGAGQETQYF.

This clonotype was seen only a few times. The chain combines TRBV7-6 with TRBJ2-6, with TRBD1 identical over 8 bases. The CDR3 covers 19 residues. V lost 2 bases and J lost 0; bases outside the gene matches: 9. CDR1 is SGHVS and CDR2 is FNYEAQ in the germline V gene. The CDR3 sequence is CASSLLVGQGASGANVLTF. As DNA, the CDR3 is TGTGCCAGCAGCTTACTTGTAGGCCAGGGGGCCTCTGGGGCCAACGTCCTGACTTTC.

V is TRBV4-3 and J is TRBJ2-1, with D tentatively TRBD1 (5 bases). The CDR3 runs 15 residues. V lost 4 bases and J lost 6, with 16 bases in between. Germline V gene sequence: CDR1 LGHNA, CDR2 YSLEER. As DNA, the CDR3 is TGCGCCAGCAGCCTCGTGGGGCAAACCTCCAATGAGCAGTTCTTC. Its translation is CASSLVGQTSNEQFF.

The V gene is TRBV12-3 or TRBV12-4, the J gene TRBJ2-4; 7 nucleotides agree with TRBD1. The trim removed 2 bases at V and 6 bases at J, leaving 7 bases unmatched. The CDR3 is made up of 15 amino acids. Here the CDR3 reads CASSLRRQGVNIQYF. Written as DNA, the CDR3 is TGTGCCAGCAGTTTACGGCGACAGGGAGTAAACATTCAGTACTTC.

This clonotype was observed a few times. The J gene is TRBJ1-5, the V gene TRBV12-5; D not certain. Trimming shortened V by 5 bases and J by 3 bases, and 8 bases separated the two germline ends. CDR3 size: 13 residues. Germline CDR1 LGHNT, CDR2 FRNRAP. CDR3 coding DNA: TGTGCTAGTGGTCCTGATACCAATCAGCCCCAGCATTTT. It codes for CASGPDTNQPQHF.

The gene calls are TRBV19 and TRBJ2-1; D is unclear. There are 14 residues in the CDR3. Trimming removed 6 bases from V and 4 bases from J, with 13 bases in between. In germline, CDR1 is LNHDA, CDR2 SQIVND (reference sequence). CDR3 nucleotides: TGTGCCAGTAGATCTCCAGGACGATACAATGAGCAGTTCTTC. Translated, it gives CASRSPGRYNEQFF.

The rearrangement uses TRBV5-8 and TRBJ2-2; tentative D call: TRBD1 (5 bases). This CDR3 spans 15 amino acids. V gave up 0 bases and J gave up 3 bases, with 9 bases separating them. CDR1 SGHTS and CDR2 YDEGEE come from the germline V gene. In DNA form, the CDR3 reads TGTGCCAGCAGCTTGGAAGGGGTGTACACCGGGGAGCTGTTTTTT. This codes for CASSLEGVYTGELFF.

This clonotype showed up just a few times. A much larger clone is a single base away; this may be a read error. V is TRBV7-9 and J is TRBJ2-7; TRBD2 agrees at 9 bases. Germline loops: CDR1 SEHNR, CDR2 FQNEAQ (reference sequence). The CDR3 runs to 15 residues. Trimming removed 5 bases from V and 5 bases from J; junction bases left unmatched: 10. The CDR3 region is CASSLAATSGDEQYF. In nucleotides, the CDR3 is TGTGCCAGCAGCCTGGCTGCGACTAGCGGAGACGAGCAGTACTTC.

This clonotype has just a few counts. The J gene is TRBJ1-6, the V gene TRBV6-2 or TRBV6-3; maybe TRBD1 (5 bases). Per germline, CDR1 MNHEY and CDR2 SVGEGT. This CDR3 has 16 residues. With 8 bases removed from V and 7 bases from J, the gap between germline ends came to 21 bases. The CDR3 DNA sequence: TGTGCCAGCTTGAACGGCGCAGGGAACAGAAATTCACCCCTCCACTTT. This translates into CASLNGAGNRNSPLHF.

This chain joins TRBV7-2 and TRBJ1-2; 7 bases agree with TRBD1. V lost 5 bases and J lost 4; bases outside the gene matches: 13. Germline CDR1 and CDR2: SGHTA and FQGNSA. The CDR3 consists of 16 residues. This CDR3 is CASSPKQGTIGYGYTF. The CDR3 nucleotides are TGTGCCAGCAGCCCCAAACAGGGGACAATAGGCTATGGCTACACCTTC.

V gene TRBV6-6 combines with J gene TRBJ1-5; D is ambiguous. Germline loops: CDR1 MNHNY, CDR2 SVGAGI (reference sequence). Trimming left V 7 bases short and J 2 bases short, with 15 bases between. This CDR3 has 15 amino acids. CDR3 in amino acids: CASTRYDRGNQPQHF. The CDR3 coding sequence is TGTGCCAGCACCAGATACGACCGAGGCAATCAGCCCCAGCATTTT.

This clonotype was picked up many times. The chain employs TRBV4-2 and TRBJ2-3; 9 bases agree with TRBD1. The length of the CDR3 is 15 residues. Trimming took 5 bases from V and 4 from J; bases not matched to a gene: 7. Germline V lookup: CDR1 LGHNA, CDR2 YNFKEQ. CDR3 sequence: CASSKRTGDADTQYF. In DNA, the CDR3 is TGTGCCAGCAGCAAGCGGACAGGGGACGCAGATACGCAGTATTTT.

Only a few counts were recorded for this clonotype. The chain links TRBV7-3 to TRBJ2-7; possible D gene TRBD2, 7 bases. Germline V gene lookup returns CDR1 SGHTA and CDR2 FQGTGA. Trimming cost V 5 bases and J 0 bases, with 14 bases left between them. The CDR3 has 15 residues. For the CDR3, the DNA is TGTGCCAGCAGCCTCAGAGGGGGGGTCTCCTACGAGCAGTACTTC. It translates to CASSLRGGVSYEQYF.

This clonotype has at least ten counts. J is TRBJ2-7 and V is TRBV7-2; the D is unclear. V lost 5 bases and J 4 bases, leaving 12 bases between the germline ends. The CDR3 is 13 amino acids. Germline CDR1 and CDR2: SGHTA and FQGNSA. The CDR3: CASSTATRYEQYF. As DNA, the CDR3 is TGTGCCAGCAGCACAGCTACCCGATACGAGCAGTACTTC.

The CDR3 DNA reads as TGTGCCAGCAAAAGTCTAGGTGGTCAGCCCCAGCATTTT. As protein: CASKSLGGQPQHF. V and J are TRBV12-3 or TRBV12-4 and TRBJ1-5; D unresolved. Trimming stripped 7 bases from V and 6 bases from J, with 13 bases between. The CDR3 covers 13 residues.

This clonotype has only a few counts. This chain joins TRBV6-2 or TRBV6-3 and TRBJ2-3, with 11 bases identical to TRBD2. Germline lookup yields CDR1 MNHEY and CDR2 SVGEGT. V dropped 8 bases and J dropped 6; count of bases not matched to a gene: 7. CDR3 length: 14 amino acids. The CDR3 DNA follows: TGTGCCAGCCTCAGCGGACTAGCGGGTGATACGCAGTATTTT. The encoded protein is CASLSGLAGDTQYF.

The V and J genes are TRBV11-3 and TRBJ2-1; D is unresolved. The CDR3 consists of 13 residues. The V gene's germline CDR1 is SGHNT and CDR2 YENEEA. Trimming removed 5 bases at V and 5 bases at J, with 10 bases between. This CDR3 is CASSTLSNNEQFF. CDR3 in DNA: TGTGCCAGCAGCACCTTATCCAACAATGAGCAGTTCTTC. The entire variable domain, with the rest obtained from reference TRBV11-3 and TRBJ2-1, is as follows: EAGVVQSPRYKIIEKKQPVAFWCNPISGHNTLYWYLQNLGQGPELLIRYENEEAVDDSQLPKDRFSAERLKGVDSTLKIQPAELGDSAVYLCASSTLSNNEQFFGPGTRLTVL.

This clonotype was counted only a few times. The chain links TRBV27 to TRBJ1-2; 7 nucleotides line up with TRBD1. The CDR3 loop spans 17 amino acids. V trimming: 3 bases; J trimming: 4 bases; junction bases outside the gene matches: 14. Germline CDR1 MNHEY, CDR2 SMNVEV (reference sequence). The DNA of the CDR3 is TGTGCCAGCAGTTTTATTTGGGGGACAGATTATTCCTATGGCTACACCTTC. Residues: CASSFIWGTDYSYGYTF.

This clonotype was found once. This could be a read error, since a much larger clone is one nucleotide away. The chain links TRBV5-1 to TRBJ2-5; TRBD2 aligns across 10 bases. The V gene's germline CDR1 is SGHRS and CDR2 YFSETQ. The V and J ends lost 0 bases and 1 base, in that order; junction bases with no gene match: 3. The CDR3 has 16 residues. The chain's CDR3 is CASSLDSGRAQETQYF. The CDR3 bases are TGCGCCAGCAGCTTGGACAGCGGGAGGGCCCAAGAGACCCAGTACTTC.